What follows describes a single T cell receptor (beta chain). This sample stems from a study of blood T cell repertoires in COVID-19. Study-level information: Material from acute and convalescent COVID-19 was sourced from the United States, Italy and Spain. Nucleic acid was either cDNA or gDNA, and it came from T cells, B-cell-depleted T cells, or PBMCs.

This CDR3 is 14 amino acids long. J gave up 4 bases and V 3 bases, and 5 bases lay outside the gene matches. CDR1 and CDR2 (germline): DFQATT, SNEGSKA (reference sequence). Per the original data handling: Estimation of nucleated cell counts relied on the amplification of reference gene primers. Profiled with immunoSEQ multiplex PCR; TCRdb holds only in-frame clones, not every one. That table is the source of V, J and clone size, and D and trimming were worked out from the DNA. Found here are 85,000 to 130,000 clones, 88% of them singletons; the top ten hold 5.5% to 6.5%. The sample taken for sequencing was peripheral blood. The sequence derives from a woman aged 55-69 years with acute or convalescent COVID-19. This chain links TRBV20-1 with TRBJ2-2; 7 bases are a match to TRBD2. CDR3 sequence reads: CSASRAGATGELFF. The CDR3 DNA is TGCAGTGCTAGTAGGGCGGGAGCCACCGGGGAGCTGTTTTTT.